Sequencing of this T cell receptor (beta chain) was carried out in a study of post-analysis software for immune sequencing data. Findings and limits, study-wide: Patients had higher frequencies than controls of a handful of TRBV segments, including TRBV5-6, TRBV5-1 and TRBV20-1.

TCR beta cDNA libraries had unique molecular identifiers. TCRdb reanalysed the PCR reads using MiXCR and keeps one entry per CDR3 protein. The data show hundreds of thousands of distinct CDR3 sequences, 30% seen once. Germline V gives CDR1 LGHNA, CDR2 YSLEER. Trimming cost V 4 bases and J 3 bases, with 10 bases left between them. The CDR3 is 13 residues long. With regard to this clonotype: No antigen is known for it.

Sample: blood. V is TRBV4-3 and J is TRBJ2-7; the D is unclear. This sequence originates from a girl under 18 with multiple sclerosis. CDR3 coding DNA: TGCGCCAGCAGCCGAGAAATCGGCTACGAGCAGTACTTC. This translates into CASSREIGYEQYF.